This TCR beta chain was profiled in a study of blood T cell repertoires in COVID-19. In the study overall: Italy, Spain and the United States were the sources of the convalescent and acute COVID-19 samples. Sources were T cells, B-cell-depleted T cells, or PBMCs; the material itself was cDNA or gDNA.

The length of the CDR3 is 13 residues. The V and J ends lost 2 bases and 3 bases respectively, with 8 bases between them. Germline CDR1 reads MNHNY; CDR2 reads SVGAGI (reference sequence). Original analysis: Cell counts per sample came from amplifying reference gene primers. Method: immunoSEQ multiplex PCR; TCRdb's copy keeps in-frame clones and lacks some. V, J and clone size derive from that table, while D and trimming were established from the DNA sequence. The sample holds around 15,000 clones, 75% to 90% seen once. The chain recombines TRBV6-6 with TRBJ2-7; D not certain. The sample consisted of peripheral blood. This clonotype was sampled from a man between 65 and 85 years old in a cohort sampled during active COVID-19. CDR3 sequence (DNA): TGTGCCAGCAGTTACACACACCTCTACGAGCAGTACTTC. It yields the protein CASSYTHLYEQYF.